This is a list of T cell receptor beta chains from one sample in a study of blood T cell repertoires in COVID-19. Libraries were prepared by immunoSEQ multiplex PCR; TCRdb keeps only in-frame clonotypes and omits some of them. The sample yields fewer than 200,000 clones, around 74% seen once. Sequences were obtained from peripheral blood. The receptors come from a woman aged 55-69 years with COVID-19, enrolled during active disease. Each CDR3 is given with its conserved first and last residue. Each record gives: V gene, J gene, D gene, clone size, CDR3 DNA, CDR3 protein. The D gene is left open where the match is weak. Expanded clones get a size class; other rows say once, few or many, or leave the size out.

>TRBV19|TRBJ2-7|NA|NA
TGTGCCAGTAGTATAGATCAGGGGGAGCAGTACTTC
CASSIDQGEQYF
>TRBV10-1|TRBJ1-1|NA|once
TGCGCCAGCAGTCACCTACAAGGGGGAGCAGGGGTTGACACTGAAGCTTTCTTT
CASSHLQGGAGVDTEAFF
>TRBV6-5|TRBJ1-1|NA|NA
TGTGCCAGCAAAATTCAGGGGCAGGATGAAGCTTTCTTT
CASKIQGQDEAFF
>TRBV24-1|TRBJ2-1|NA|NA
TGTGCCACCAGTGCTCCCCTGGTCGGCAATGAGCAGTTCTTC
CATSAPLVGNEQFF
>TRBV12-3/TRBV12-4|TRBJ2-1|NA|once
TGTGCCAGCAGTTTTGTTGGGACTCAGTTCTTC
CASSFVGTQFF
>TRBV28|TRBJ1-1|NA|few
TGTGCCAGCAGTCAAAGCTACTGGGGGGTGGAGACTGAAGCTTTCTTT
CASSQSYWGVETEAFF
>TRBV5-1|TRBJ2-6|NA|NA
TGCGCCAGCAGCTTGGTCCGGTCCTCTGGGGCCAACGTCCTGACTTTC
CASSLVRSSGANVLTF
>TRBV5-1|TRBJ1-2|TRBD1|NA
TGCGCCAGCCAAGACCCCCGACAGGGAACCTCTGAGGGCTACACCTTC
CASQDPRQGTSEGYTF
>TRBV5-1|TRBJ2-5|NA|once
TGCGCCAGCAGCCGACAGGGAGGTGAGACCCAGTACTTC
CASSRQGGETQYF
>TRBV30|TRBJ2-5|NA|NA
TGTGCCTGGAGTAGGGGAGGAGAGACCCAGTACTTC
CAWSRGGETQYF
>TRBV11-1|TRBJ1-1|TRBD1|NA
TGTGCCAGCAAGGGACAGGGGCCGTACACTGAAGCTTTCTTT
CASKGQGPYTEAFF
>TRBV6-2/TRBV6-3|TRBJ1-5|NA|NA
TGTGCCAGCAGTTACTCGCCAGGGCAGGGACATAGCAATCAGCCCCAGCATTTT
CASSYSPGQGHSNQPQHF
>TRBV2|TRBJ2-1|TRBD2|NA
TGTGCCAGCCAGTTTAGACTAGCGGGGGGTAATGAGCAGTTCTTC
CASQFRLAGGNEQFF
>TRBV9|TRBJ2-3|TRBD1|NA
TGTGCCAGCAGCGTAGCTCCGGGACAGGGGGCAGGGGATACGCAGTATTTT
CASSVAPGQGAGDTQYF
>TRBV6-5|TRBJ2-1|TRBD2|few
TGTGCCAGCAGAAGTAGCGGGGAATCCTACAATGAGCAGTTCTTC
CASRSSGESYNEQFF
>TRBV7-2|TRBJ1-5|TRBD1|NA
TGTGCCAGCAGCTACAGGGGGGATCAGCCCCAGCATTTT
CASSYRGDQPQHF
>TRBV20-1|TRBJ2-7|NA|NA
TGCAGTTGCGGCAGCTACGAGCAGTACTTC
CSCGSYEQYF
>TRBV6-2/TRBV6-3|TRBJ2-7|TRBD1|once
TGTGCCAGCAGTTACCCAGGGGACAGGGGGATCGTCTGGGAGCAGTACTTC
CASSYPGDRGIVWEQYF
>TRBV19|TRBJ2-7|NA|NA
TGTGCCAGCAGGGAACTTAGCTCCTACGAGCAGTACTTC
CASRELSSYEQYF
>TRBV27|TRBJ2-2|TRBD1|NA
TGTGCCAGCAGTTACTCCCGGGACAGGGGGCCTCAAATCCCAACGAACACCGGGGAGCTGTTTTTT
CASSYSRDRGPQIPTNTGELFF
>TRBV19|TRBJ2-2|NA|NA
TGTGCCAGTAGTAGTCAGGTCACCGGGGAGCTGTTTTTT
CASSSQVTGELFF
>TRBV7-8|TRBJ1-5|TRBD1|NA
TGTGCCAGCAGCGTACCCGGGGGACAGGGGGCACAGCCCCAGCATTTT
CASSVPGGQGAQPQHF
>TRBV3-1/TRBV3-2|TRBJ2-6|NA|NA
TGTGCCAGCAGCCAAGTTCTCTCTGGGGCCAACGTCCTGACTTTC
CASSQVLSGANVLTF
>TRBV7-3|TRBJ2-3|TRBD2|NA
TGTGCCAGCAGCTTAAGCGGGGGAGCCGGCGATACGCAGTATTTT
CASSLSGGAGDTQYF
>TRBV7-9|TRBJ2-7|TRBD2|NA
TGTGCCAGCAGCCCTAGCGGGTCCGCCTACGAGCAGTACTTC
CASSPSGSAYEQYF
>TRBV3-1/TRBV3-2|TRBJ1-2|NA|once
TGTGCCAGCAGCCAAGAACAGGGTCTGGGCTACACCTTC
CASSQEQGLGYTF
>TRBV19|TRBJ1-2|TRBD1|many
TGTGCCAGTACCGGGACAGGGCATGGCTACACCTTC
CASTGTGHGYTF
>TRBV18|TRBJ2-1|TRBD2|NA
TGTGCCAGCTCAGCACTAGCGGGAGAGCTGAATGAGCAGTTCTTC
CASSALAGELNEQFF